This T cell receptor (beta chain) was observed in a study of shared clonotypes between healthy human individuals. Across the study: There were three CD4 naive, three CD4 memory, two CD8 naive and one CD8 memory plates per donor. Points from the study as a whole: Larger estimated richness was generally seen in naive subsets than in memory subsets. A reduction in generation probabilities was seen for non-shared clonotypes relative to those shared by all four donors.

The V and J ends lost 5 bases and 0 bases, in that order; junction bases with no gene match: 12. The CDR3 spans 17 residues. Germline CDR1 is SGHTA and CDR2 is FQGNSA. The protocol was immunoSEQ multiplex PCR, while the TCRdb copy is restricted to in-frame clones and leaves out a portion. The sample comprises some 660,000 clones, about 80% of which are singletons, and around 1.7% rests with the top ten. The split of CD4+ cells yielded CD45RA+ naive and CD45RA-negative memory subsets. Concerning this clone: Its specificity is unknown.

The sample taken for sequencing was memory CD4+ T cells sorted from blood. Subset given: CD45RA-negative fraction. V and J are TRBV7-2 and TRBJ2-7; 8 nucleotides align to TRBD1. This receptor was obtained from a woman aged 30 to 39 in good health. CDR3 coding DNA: TGTGCCAGCAGCCCTCGGAAACAGGGGGTCATCTCCTACGAGCAGTACTTC. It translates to CASSPRKQGVISYEQYF.